Listed here are 16 T cell receptor beta chains from one sample, sequenced in a study of T cells in Graves' hyperthyroidism and ophthalmopathy. The source material, RNA transcripts, was used to amplify TCR beta CDR3 regions. HTBI primers were used for first-round RT-PCR of the TCR CDR3. In TCRdb, the multiplex PCR reads were re-called with MiXCR into one record per CDR3 protein. Among hundreds of thousands of distinct CDR3 sequences, more than 13% were seen once, and the ten largest hold 25% to 30%. Sequencing was performed on blood. The receptor source for this set is a man between 45 and 60 years old with Graves' ophthalmopathy.

The chain carries TRBV7-9 and TRBJ2-1; 7 bases are shared with TRBD2. V dropped 5 bases and J dropped 8; count of bases not matched to a gene: 18. This CDR3 spans 17 amino acids. Germline V gene data show CDR1 as SEHNR and CDR2 as FQNEAQ (reference sequence). The CDR3 sequence: CASSPPVIKGGVDEQFF. The CDR3 region has the DNA TGTGCCAGCAGCCCTCCCGTAATAAAGGGAGGGGTCGATGAGCAGTTCTTC.

The sample holds many counts of this clonotype. The rearrangement joins TRBV11-2 to TRBJ2-1, with 7 bases lining up with TRBD2. CDR3 length: 14 amino acids. Trimming cost V 5 bases and J 3 bases; bases outside gene matches: 4. Germline CDR1 is SGHAT and CDR2 is FQNNGV. For the CDR3, the DNA is TGTGCCAGCAGCCTATGGACTAGCTACAATGAGCAGTTCTTC. It translates to CASSLWTSYNEQFF.

The sample holds many counts of this clonotype. CDR3 sequence: CATPEGGRGYTF. The CDR3 nucleotides are TGTGCCACCCCAGAAGGGGGCAGGGGCTACACCTTC. V usage is TRBV28 and J usage is TRBJ1-2; TRBD1 matches at 7 bases. The CDR3 covers 12 residues. With 10 bases clipped from V and 8 bases from J, the junction kept 10 bases outside the gene matches. The germline gives CDR1 MDHEN, CDR2 SYDVKM.

This clonotype appeared a few times. The chain recombines TRBV20-1 with TRBJ2-7; the match to TRBD2 covers 10 bases. Germline loops: CDR1 DFQATT, CDR2 SNEGSKA (reference sequence). J lost 0 bases, V lost 1 base, and 3 bases had no gene match. The CDR3 loop spans 15 amino acids. The CDR3 DNA reads TGCAGTGCTAGAGGCGCTAGCGGGAGCTCCTACGAGCAGTACTTC. Protein product: CSARGASGSSYEQYF.

The chain is built from TRBV10-3 and TRBJ1-2; possible D gene TRBD1, 5 bases. Germline assignment: CDR1 ENHRY and CDR2 SYGVKD. This CDR3 has 15 amino acids. V lost 0 bases and J lost 8, with 16 bases in between. CDR3 sequence: CAISESSRDPGGYTF. In DNA, the CDR3 is TGTGCCATCAGTGAGTCCTCCCGGGACCCTGGGGGCTACACCTTC.

V and J are TRBV25-1 and TRBJ2-1, with TRBD1 identical over 8 bases. Germline V lookup: CDR1 MGHDK, CDR2 SYGVNS. The CDR3 length is 17 residues. With V trimmed by 2 bases and J by 5 bases, 11 bases remained unmatched. In DNA form, the CDR3 reads TGTGCCAGCAGTGAACCTTCCGGCAGGGGGCACAACAATGAGCAGTTCTTC. This translates into CASSEPSGRGHNNEQFF. The whole variable domain, remainder taken from reference TRBV25-1 and TRBJ2-1, is EADIYQTPRYLVIGTGKKITLECSQTMGHDKMYWYQQDPGMELHLIHYSYGVNSTEKGDLSSESTVSRIRTEHFPLTLESARPSHTSQYLCASSEPSGRGHNNEQFFGPGTRLTVL.

This clonotype was counted at least ten times. The genes are TRBV29-1 and TRBJ2-7; TRBD1 agrees at 7 bases. J gave up 0 bases and V 4 bases, and 6 bases lay outside the gene matches. CDR1 is SQVTM, CDR2 ANQGSEA, per germline. This CDR3 has 14 amino acids. The CDR3 bases are TGCAGCGTTGTCCGGACAGGAAACTCCTACGAGCAGTACTTC. Protein sequence: CSVVRTGNSYEQYF.

This chain links TRBV7-9 with TRBJ2-4; 10 nucleotides line up with TRBD2. V was pared by 4 bases and J by 0 bases, with 12 bases of the junction left unmatched. The V gene's germline CDR1 is SEHNR and CDR2 FQNEAQ (reference sequence). The CDR3 runs 19 residues. CDR3 nucleotide sequence: TGTGCCAGCAGCTCCCTAGCGGGAGCGGGGGCCGTAGCCAAAAACATTCAGTACTTC. Its protein is CASSSLAGAGAVAKNIQYF.

This clonotype was counted many times. Here the CDR3 reads CSVGSKVGTEAFF. In nucleotides, the CDR3 is TGCAGCGTTGGCTCCAAGGTTGGCACTGAAGCTTTCTTT. The chain uses TRBV29-1 and TRBJ1-1; D call uncertain. Germline CDR1 and CDR2: SQVTM and ANQGSEA. The CDR3 covers 13 residues. V shed 4 bases and J shed 4 bases, with 13 bases lying between them.

For this clonotype: One base away lies a much larger clone, so this may be a sequencing read error. In this CDR3 the conserved last residue, phenylalanine or tryptophan, is missing, so a read error is likely. J is TRBJ1-5 and V is TRBV20-1, with TRBD1 as a possible D gene (6 bases). Looked up from germline, CDR1 is DFQATT and CDR2 is SNEGSKA (reference sequence). This CDR3 spans 15 amino acids. The V and J ends lost 0 bases and 3 bases respectively, with 12 bases between them. The CDR3 DNA reads as TGCAGTGCTAGAGACTTGACAGGAGTCAATCAGCCCCAGCATTCT. Encoded protein: CSARDLTGVNQPQHS.

This clonotype was recorded many times. The chain joins TRBV30 to TRBJ2-3; 7 bases are shared with TRBD2. V was pared by 3 bases and J by 6 bases, with 6 bases of the junction left unmatched. This CDR3 has 13 residues. The germline V gene encodes CDR1 GTSNPN and CDR2 SVGIG (reference sequence). For the CDR3, the DNA is TGTGCCTGGAGAGCCACTAGCGCTGATACGCAGTATTTT. It yields the protein CAWRATSADTQYF.

There are many counts of this clonotype. The V call is TRBV20-1, the J call TRBJ2-7; possible D gene TRBD2, 6 bases. Germline V gene lookup returns CDR1 DFQATT and CDR2 SNEGSKA (reference sequence). This CDR3 has 11 residues. Trimming took 5 bases from V and 4 from J, leaving 9 bases between them. CDR3 in amino acids: CSALGGYEQYF. As DNA, the CDR3 is TGCAGTGCTCTAGGAGGGTACGAGCAGTACTTC.

V gene TRBV7-6 combines with J gene TRBJ2-3; TRBD2 is a possible D gene (6 bases). The germline CDR1 and CDR2 sequences are SGHVS and FNYEAQ. Trimming took off 7 bases at V and 0 bases at J, with 8 bases between the two ends. There are 13 residues in the CDR3. CDR3: CASMRDSTDTQYF. CDR3 nucleotides: TGTGCCAGCATGCGGGACAGCACAGATACGCAGTATTTT.

This clonotype was seen many times. The rearrangement joins TRBV11-2 to TRBJ2-7; a weak D match, TRBD2 (6 bases). CDR3 size: 13 residues. Per germline, CDR1 SGHAT and CDR2 FQNNGV. V gave up 8 bases and J gave up 3 bases, with 14 bases separating them. CDR3: CASRGLNFYEQYF. In nucleotides, the CDR3 is TGTGCCAGCCGGGGACTTAATTTCTACGAGCAGTACTTC.

V usage is TRBV3-1 and J usage is TRBJ2-3; TRBD2 agrees at 13 bases. The ends lost 4 bases at V and 3 bases at J; junction bases unmatched: 22. The CDR3 consists of 22 residues. Germline lookup yields CDR1 LGHDT and CDR2 YNNKEL (reference sequence). This CDR3 is CASSRASSQVVTSGRATDTQYF. The CDR3 bases are TGTGCCAGCAGCCGTGCCAGCAGCCAAGTTGTTACTAGCGGGAGGGCGACAGATACGCAGTATTTT.

Many counts were recorded for this clonotype. V is TRBV3-1 and J is TRBJ2-1; 9 nucleotides align to TRBD2. Germline CDR1 reads LGHDT; CDR2 reads YNNKEL (reference sequence). There are 14 residues in the CDR3. V shed 0 bases and J 13 bases; nucleotides not matched to a gene: 7. CDR3 in amino acids: CASSQDWSGRNQFF. CDR3 in DNA: TGTGCCAGCAGCCAAGATTGGAGCGGGAGGAACCAGTTCTTC.